These 18 T cell receptor beta chains were sequenced from one sample in a study of neoadjuvant anti-PD-1 for oral cavity cancer. The repertoire was sequenced with immunoSEQ multiplex PCR; TCRdb's copy has only in-frame clones and lacks some. The profile covers over 6,500 clones, with 48% appearing a single time and about 10% taken by the ten largest. This specimen consisted of tumor tissue, obtained before nivolumab (anti-PD-1) treatment. These receptors were obtained from a person aged 40 to 85 with oral cavity squamous cell carcinoma.

The V call is TRBV30, the J call TRBJ2-3; D remains unclear. V was clipped by 1 base and J by 4 bases, with 12 bases between them. The CDR3 consists of 14 residues. The germline V gene encodes CDR1 GTSNPN and CDR2 SVGIG (reference sequence). The DNA of the CDR3 is TGTGCCTGGAGTGAGATGGGGAAGCCAGATACGCAGTATTTT. It translates to CAWSEMGKPDTQYF.

This clone was seen only a few times. The V call is TRBV10-1, the J call TRBJ2-1; unclear D gene. V lost 3 bases and J 8 bases, leaving 11 bases between the germline ends. Per germline, CDR1 WNHNN and CDR2 SYGVQD (reference sequence). The CDR3 totals 13 residues. Written as DNA, the CDR3 is TGCGCCAGCAGTGAACCAGGCTTAGATGAGCAGTTCTTC. This encodes CASSEPGLDEQFF.

V and J are TRBV7-3 and TRBJ2-7; no firm D call. This CDR3 spans 13 amino acids. The germline gives CDR1 SGHTA, CDR2 FQGTGA. Deletions cut 1 base from V and 3 bases from J, with 7 bases between. In DNA, the CDR3 is TGTGCCAGCAGCTTAAAGGTGGGCTACGAGCAGTACTTC. It translates to CASSLKVGYEQYF.

V and J are TRBV27 and TRBJ2-5; unclear D gene. V lost 1 base, J lost 5 bases, and 11 bases lay in between. CDR1 and CDR2 from the germline V gene are MNHEY and SMNVEV (reference sequence). This CDR3 contains 14 residues. DNA of the CDR3: TGTGCCAGCAGTTTATACCCATCTGGGGAGACCCAGTACTTC. This codes for CASSLYPSGETQYF.

This clone occurred a few times. The chain is built from TRBV20-1 and TRBJ1-4; unclear D gene. This CDR3 is built from 10 residues. Germline-derived CDR1 and CDR2 are DFQATT and SNEGSKA (reference sequence). The V and J ends lost 3 bases and 8 bases respectively, with 4 bases between them. DNA for the CDR3: TGCAGTGCTAGTCGGGAAAAACTGTTTTTT. This codes for CSASREKLFF.

V gene TRBV18 combines with J gene TRBJ2-3; 11 bases align to TRBD2. CDR1 KGHSH and CDR2 LQKENI come from the germline V gene. CDR3 length: 15 residues. V was clipped by 5 bases and J by 4 bases; unmatched bases: 5. The CDR3 coding sequence is TGTGCCAGCTCAGTTGGACTAGCGGGCTCAGATACGCAGTATTTT. Translation: CASSVGLAGSDTQYF. Full variable domain (missing parts from reference TRBV18 and TRBJ2-3): NAGVMQNPRHLVRRRGQEARLRCSPMKGHSHVYWYRQLPEEGLKFMVYLQKENIIDESGMPKERFSAEFPKEGPSILRIQQVVRGDSAAYFCASSVGLAGSDTQYFGPGTRLTVL.

This clone was seen only a few times. The gene calls are TRBV15 and TRBJ2-2, with 9 bases aligning to TRBD1. CDR1 and CDR2 (germline): LNHNV, YYDKDF (reference sequence). CDR3 length: 16 amino acids. V lost 1 base and J lost 6; bases outside the gene matches: 6. The CDR3 here is CATSRGTGDVAGELFF. DNA for the CDR3: TGTGCCACCAGCAGAGGGACAGGGGATGTAGCCGGGGAGCTGTTTTTT.

The rearrangement links TRBV2 to TRBJ2-7; 11 nucleotides agree with TRBD2. V lost 5 bases to trimming and J lost 3 bases; unmatched junction nucleotides: 3. Germline-derived CDR1 and CDR2 are SNHLY and FYNNEI. The CDR3 is 14 residues long. For the CDR3, the DNA is TGTGCCAGCAGTCTCGGGACTAGCGGCTACGAGCAGTACTTC. Its protein product is CASSLGTSGYEQYF.

This clone was seen just once. V usage is TRBV11-1 and J usage is TRBJ2-7; D is ambiguous. With 2 bases removed from V and 0 bases from J, the gap between germline ends came to 11 bases. CDR1 and CDR2 from the germline V gene are SGHAT and FQDESV (reference sequence). CDR3 length: 15 residues. The CDR3 region has the DNA TGTGCCAGCAGCTTAATCCCAACCCCCTCCTACGAGCAGTACTTC. It translates to CASSLIPTPSYEQYF.

The rearrangement joins TRBV10-3 to TRBJ2-7; D uncertain. V lost 2 bases to trimming and J lost 4 bases, with 12 bases between them. CDR3 length equals 14 residues. From germline, CDR1 is ENHRY and CDR2 SYGVKD. CDR3 sequence: CAISEDHSLYEQYF. CDR3 coding DNA: TGTGCCATCAGTGAGGACCACTCCCTATACGAGCAGTACTTC.

The CDR3 nucleotides are TGTGCCAGCAGTTACCCCGGGAGTGAAGCTTTCTTT. It specifies CASSYPGSEAFF. This chain joins TRBV6-6 and TRBJ1-1; D not resolved. The germline V gene has CDR1 MNHNY and CDR2 SVGAGI (reference sequence). V lost 2 bases to trimming and J lost 7 bases, with 8 bases between them. CDR3 length equals 12 residues.

This clone has more than one count but fewer than ten. The same CDR3 can be traced to other DNA sequences in this sample. The chain recombines TRBV27 with TRBJ2-2; D uncertain. Trimming left V 3 bases short and J 0 bases short, with 2 bases between. CDR3 length equals 13 residues. Germline V gives CDR1 MNHEY, CDR2 SMNVEV (reference sequence). CDR3 sequence: CASSLANTGELFF. Here the CDR3 DNA reads TGTGCCAGCAGTTTGGCGAACACCGGGGAGCTGTTTTTT.

This clone occurred a few times. The rearrangement joins TRBV13 to TRBJ2-6; no clear D. The length of the CDR3 is 13 residues. Germline loops: CDR1 PRHDT, CDR2 FYEKMQ (reference sequence). Trimming removed 5 bases at V and 4 bases at J, with 6 bases between. CDR3: CASSPGGANVLTF. For the CDR3, the DNA is TGTGCCAGCAGCCCCGGGGGGGCCAACGTCCTGACTTTC.

In this sample, this clone turned up a few times. The chain has TRBV11-3 and TRBJ2-3; D is undetermined. Germline CDR1 reads SGHNT; CDR2 reads YENEEA. This CDR3 contains 14 residues. The V gene lost 1 base and the J gene lost 5 bases, with 10 bases spanning the gap. This chain's CDR3 is CASSLGQVGDTQYF. The CDR3 nucleotides are TGTGCCAGCAGCTTAGGGCAGGTAGGAGATACGCAGTATTTT.

For the CDR3, the DNA is TGCGCCAGCAGCTTAGACAGGGGGCCGGCTGAAGCTTTCTTT. This gives the protein CASSLDRGPAEAFF. The chain employs TRBV5-1 and TRBJ1-1; TRBD1 matches at 10 bases. CDR1 SGHRS and CDR2 YFSETQ come from the germline V gene. The CDR3 sequence is 14 residues long. The junction had 4 bases not matched to a gene; V was cut back by 2 bases and J by 6 bases.

The J gene is TRBJ2-5, the V gene TRBV7-8; a weak D match, TRBD2 (7 bases). CDR3 length equals 16 residues. Per the germline V gene, CDR1 is SGHVS and CDR2 is FQNEAQ. V was cut by 7 bases and J by 5 bases, with 23 bases left in between. CDR3: CASINLAGGGGETQYF. The CDR3 DNA sequence: TGTGCCAGCATTAATCTAGCCGGAGGGGGAGGGGAGACCCAGTACTTC.

This clone has only a few counts. The CDR3 coding sequence is TGTGCCAGCACCTCGACAGGACAGCCCCAGCATTTT. Translated, it gives CASTSTGQPQHF. V and J are TRBV28 and TRBJ1-5; maybe TRBD1 (6 bases). The CDR3 sequence is 12 residues long. The V and J ends lost 7 bases and 7 bases respectively, with 11 bases between them. Germline CDR1 is MDHEN and CDR2 is SYDVKM.

The chain uses TRBV28 and TRBJ1-1; maybe TRBD1 (6 bases). The CDR3 has 12 amino acids. CDR1 and CDR2 from the germline V gene are MDHEN and SYDVKM. The V end lost 8 bases, the J end lost 8 bases, and 15 bases lay between the germline ends. The CDR3 DNA follows: TGTGCCAGCTCGTTCAGGGGTTTAGAAGCTTTCTTT. Residues: CASSFRGLEAFF.